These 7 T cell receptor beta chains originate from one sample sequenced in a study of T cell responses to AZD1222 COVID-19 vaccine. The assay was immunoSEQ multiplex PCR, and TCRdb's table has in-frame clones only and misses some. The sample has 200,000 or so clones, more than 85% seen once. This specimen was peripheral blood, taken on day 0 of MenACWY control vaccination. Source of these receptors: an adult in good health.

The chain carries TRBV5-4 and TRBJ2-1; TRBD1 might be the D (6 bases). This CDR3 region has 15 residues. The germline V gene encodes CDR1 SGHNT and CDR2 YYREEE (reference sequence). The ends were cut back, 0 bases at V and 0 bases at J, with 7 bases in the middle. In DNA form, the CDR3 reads TGTGCCAGCAGCTTGGACAGGGTCTCCTACAATGAGCAGTTCTTC. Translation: CASSLDRVSYNEQFF.

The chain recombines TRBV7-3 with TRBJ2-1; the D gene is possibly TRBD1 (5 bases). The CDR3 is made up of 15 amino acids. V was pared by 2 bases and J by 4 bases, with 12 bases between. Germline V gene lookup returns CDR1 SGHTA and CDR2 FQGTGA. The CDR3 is CASSLLRTLYNEQFF. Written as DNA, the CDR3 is TGTGCCAGCAGCTTACTCAGGACATTATACAATGAGCAGTTCTTC.

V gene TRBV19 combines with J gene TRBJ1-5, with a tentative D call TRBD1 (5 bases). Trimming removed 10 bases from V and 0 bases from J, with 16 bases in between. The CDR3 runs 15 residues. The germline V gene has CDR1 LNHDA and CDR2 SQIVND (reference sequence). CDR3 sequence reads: CATLGLGYSNQPQHF. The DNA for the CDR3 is TGTGCCACCCTGGGGCTGGGGTATAGCAATCAGCCCCAGCATTTT.

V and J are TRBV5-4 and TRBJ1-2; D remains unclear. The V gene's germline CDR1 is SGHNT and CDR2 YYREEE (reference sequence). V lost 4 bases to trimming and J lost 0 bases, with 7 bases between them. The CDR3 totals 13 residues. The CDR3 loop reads CASSAQANYGYTF. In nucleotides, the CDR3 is TGTGCCAGCAGCGCCCAGGCTAACTATGGCTACACCTTC.

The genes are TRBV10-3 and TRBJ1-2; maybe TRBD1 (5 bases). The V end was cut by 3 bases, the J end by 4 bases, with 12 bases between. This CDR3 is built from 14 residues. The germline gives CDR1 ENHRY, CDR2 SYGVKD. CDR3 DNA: TGTGCCATCAGTGACCTTGGGACGGTCTATGGCTACACCTTC. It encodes CAISDLGTVYGYTF.

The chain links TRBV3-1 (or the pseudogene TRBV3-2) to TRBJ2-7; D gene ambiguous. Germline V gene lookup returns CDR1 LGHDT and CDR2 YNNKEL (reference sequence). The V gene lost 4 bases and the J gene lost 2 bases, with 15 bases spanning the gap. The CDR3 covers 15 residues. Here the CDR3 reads CASSPQDRRPYEQYF. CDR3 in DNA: TGTGCCAGCAGCCCCCAAGACCGCAGGCCCTACGAGCAGTACTTC.

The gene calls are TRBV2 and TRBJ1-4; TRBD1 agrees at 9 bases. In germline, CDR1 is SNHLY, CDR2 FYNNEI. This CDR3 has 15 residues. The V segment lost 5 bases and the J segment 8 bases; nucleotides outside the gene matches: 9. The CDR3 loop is CASSLSGTGKEKLFF. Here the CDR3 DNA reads TGTGCCAGCAGTCTATCCGGGACAGGGAAAGAAAAACTGTTTTTT.